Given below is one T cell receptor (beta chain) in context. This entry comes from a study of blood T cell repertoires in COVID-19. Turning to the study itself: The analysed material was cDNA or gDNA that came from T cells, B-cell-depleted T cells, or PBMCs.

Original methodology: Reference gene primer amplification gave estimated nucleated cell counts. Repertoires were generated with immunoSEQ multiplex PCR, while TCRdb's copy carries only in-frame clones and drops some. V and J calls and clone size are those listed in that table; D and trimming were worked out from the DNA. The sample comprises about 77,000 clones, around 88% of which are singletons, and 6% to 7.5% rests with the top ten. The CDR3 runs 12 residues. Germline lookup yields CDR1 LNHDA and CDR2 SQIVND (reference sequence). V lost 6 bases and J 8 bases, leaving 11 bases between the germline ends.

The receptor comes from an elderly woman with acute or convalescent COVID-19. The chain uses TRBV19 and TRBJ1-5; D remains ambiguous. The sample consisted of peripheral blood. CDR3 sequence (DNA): TGTGCCAGTAGCCAGACAACGGAGCCCCAGCATTTT. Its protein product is CASSQTTEPQHF.